Sequencing of this TCR beta chain was carried out in a study of T cells in Graves' hyperthyroidism and ophthalmopathy. This CDR3 is 15 amino acids long. Germline-derived CDR1 and CDR2 are SGHNT and YYREEE (reference sequence). Trimming at V came to 1 base and at J to 0 bases, leaving 2 bases not matched to a gene. TCR beta CDR3 regions were amplified from RNA. First-round RT-PCR targeting the TCR CDR3 was performed with the HTBI primer set. TCRdb re-analysed the multiplex PCR reads in MiXCR, keeping a single row per CDR3 protein. The sample holds 500,000 to 600,000 distinct CDR3 sequences, around 42% seen once. There are many counts of this clonotype. Hyperthyroidism in the patients, aged 18 to 65, was newly diagnosed and under 2 months in duration.

This receptor was identified in a woman between 18 and 29 years old with Graves' hyperthyroidism. This rearrangement joins TRBV5-4 to TRBJ2-5, with TRBD2 identical over 8 bases. The sequenced sample consisted of peripheral blood or thyroid tissue (not recorded which). DNA of the CDR3: TGTGCCAGCAGCTTGTTAGCGGGAAACCAAGAGACCCAGTACTTC. This gives the protein CASSLLAGNQETQYF.